This T cell receptor (beta chain) was found in a study of cytomegalovirus exposure and HLA in healthy donors. Turning to the study itself: It was reported in a later analysis that the 100 to 150 validation repertoires used the same platform as the approximately 670 first-cohort repertoires. Study outcomes and limitations: Generally TCR sequences proved uncommon, though certain public TCRs appeared in numerous donors. TCR clusters originating in the first cohort tended to co-occur in the 120 validation repertoires, according to a later analysis. CMV antigen specificity was confirmed in vitro for three CMV-associated chains.

Germline V gene lookup returns CDR1 MGHRA and CDR2 YSYEKL. This CDR3 comprises 15 residues. V lost 4 bases, J lost 0 bases, and 6 bases stayed unmatched. Of note for this clone: Its antigen remains unknown.

The table came from immunoSEQ multiplex PCR; TCRdb's copy has only in-frame clones and leaves some out. Among about 130,000 clones, 89% were seen once, and the ten largest hold about 10%. The sequence came from a woman younger than 30 in good health and CMV-seropositive. Material for sequencing was PBMCs. The chain couples TRBV4-1 to TRBJ2-7; TRBD2 agrees at 7 bases. The CDR3 loop reads CASSPGLVASYEQYF. CDR3 DNA sequence: TGCGCCAGCAGCCCTGGACTAGTGGCCTCCTACGAGCAGTACTTC.